The 24 T cell receptor beta chains in this list originate from one sample, sequenced in a study of memory CD4+ T cells and cytomegalovirus serostatus. Some clones are missing from TCRdb's copy, which holds only in-frame ones; the method was immunoSEQ multiplex PCR. The repertoire holds 55,000 to 60,000 clones, with around 80% as singletons. The sort gate was single viable CD3+CD4+CD8-CD45RO+ cells for memory CD4+ T cells. Sequenced sample: memory CD4+ T cells from blood. These receptors were taken from an adult in good health and CMV-seronegative.

The CDR3 nucleotides read TGTGCCACCAGCAGAAACAGGGGAACTGAAGCTTTCTTT. Amino acid sequence: CATSRNRGTEAFF. V is TRBV15 and J is TRBJ1-1; 7 bases agree with TRBD1. The CDR3 has 13 residues. V shed 2 bases, J shed 5 bases, and the junction held 2 bases outside the gene matches. Looked up from germline, CDR1 is LNHNV and CDR2 is YYDKDF (reference sequence).

The V call is TRBV7-2, the J call TRBJ2-1; TRBD2 matches 9 bases. CDR1 is SGHTA, CDR2 FQGNSA, per germline. The CDR3 consists of 14 residues. The V segment lost 5 bases and the J segment 7 bases; nucleotides outside the gene matches: 6. The chain's CDR3 is CASSRQREVNEQFF. The DNA for the CDR3 is TGTGCCAGCAGCCGCCAGCGGGAGGTTAATGAGCAGTTCTTC.

The chain carries TRBV19 and TRBJ1-5, with D hard to call. V was cut by 3 bases and J by 7 bases, with 16 bases left in between. Germline CDR1 LNHDA, CDR2 SQIVND (reference sequence). The CDR3 length is 15 residues. Here the CDR3 reads CASSIPGNQRQPQHF. The CDR3 DNA reads as TGTGCCAGTAGTATTCCAGGCAATCAGAGGCAGCCCCAGCATTTT.

This clone was observed a handful of times. CDR3 DNA: TGTGCCAGCAGCTTAGTATGGGGGGGTGAGCAGTTCTTC. Protein sequence: CASSLVWGGEQFF. The chain carries TRBV7-6 and TRBJ2-1; 7 bases are a match to TRBD2. The CDR3 covers 13 residues. The germline gives CDR1 SGHVS, CDR2 FNYEAQ. V lost 1 base, J lost 9 bases, and 3 bases stayed unmatched.

This rearrangement joins TRBV5-1 to TRBJ2-2, with D uncertain. The length of the CDR3 is 16 residues. Trimming took off 0 bases at V and 2 bases at J, with 11 bases between the two ends. In germline, CDR1 is SGHRS, CDR2 YFSETQ. The CDR3 DNA reads TGCGCCAGCAGCTTGGCTGGCTTAATAAACACCGGGGAGCTGTTTTTT. As protein: CASSLAGLINTGELFF. Filled out from reference TRBV5-1 and TRBJ2-2, the complete variable domain reads KAGVTQTPRYLIKTRGQQVTLSCSPISGHRSVSWYQQTPGQGLQFLFEYFSETQRNKGNFPGRFSGRQFSNSRSEMNVSTLELGDSALYLCASSLAGLINTGELFFGEGSRLTVL.

This rearrangement joins TRBV7-2 to TRBJ2-2; TRBD2 matches 10 bases. CDR1 is SGHTA and CDR2 is FQGNSA in the germline V gene. The CDR3 length is 15 residues. J lost 8 bases, V lost 2 bases, and 5 bases had no gene match. CDR3: CASSLTSGAPGELFF. The CDR3 nucleotides read TGTGCCAGCAGCTTAACTAGCGGGGCACCTGGGGAGCTGTTTTTT.

J is TRBJ2-5 and V is TRBV2; D may be TRBD1 or TRBD2 (6 bases each). This CDR3 spans 16 amino acids. Germline V CDR1 and CDR2: SNHLY, FYNNEI. The V end lost 3 bases, the J end lost 2 bases, and 16 bases lay between the germline ends. The CDR3 region has the DNA TGTGCCAGCAGTGATGATGTGGGGGGCCCTCAAGAGACCCAGTACTTC. Translation: CASSDDVGGPQETQYF.

This clone was found once. This chain joins TRBV11-2 and TRBJ1-1; D is possibly TRBD1 (5 bases). CDR3 length: 15 amino acids. Germline CDR1 SGHAT, CDR2 FQNNGV. With 4 bases removed from V and 1 base from J, the gap between germline ends came to 13 bases. CDR3 sequence reads: CASSSWTNRNTEAFF. The CDR3 coding sequence is TGTGCCAGCAGCTCCTGGACAAATCGGAACACTGAAGCTTTCTTT.

V usage is TRBV30 and J usage is TRBJ1-1; the D is unclear. The V gene's germline CDR1 is GTSNPN and CDR2 SVGIG (reference sequence). CDR3 length: 11 amino acids. The V end was cut by 4 bases, the J end by 7 bases, with 10 bases between. CDR3 in DNA: TGTGCCTGGAACTCAGGTAGTGAAGCTTTCTTT. It yields the protein CAWNSGSEAFF.

The chain uses TRBV7-8 and TRBJ2-7; 9 nucleotides align to TRBD1. Per germline, CDR1 SGHVS and CDR2 FQNEAQ. The V and J ends lost 1 base and 5 bases, in that order; junction bases with no gene match: 6. The CDR3 spans 15 residues. As DNA, the CDR3 is TGTGCCAGCAGCTTAGACAGGGGGCAAGGGAACGAGCAGTACTTC. Translation: CASSLDRGQGNEQYF.

The chain employs TRBV4-3 and TRBJ2-6; D not resolved. The CDR3 has 16 residues. V shed 1 base and J shed 0 bases, with 7 bases lying between them. CDR1 is LGHNA, CDR2 YSLEER, per germline. DNA of the CDR3: TGCGCCAGCAGCCAAGGTTGGGGCTCTGGGGCCAACGTCCTGACTTTC. Its translation is CASSQGWGSGANVLTF.

This clone was recorded once. The chain has TRBV5-1 and TRBJ2-7; TRBD1 is a possible D gene (6 bases). V lost 2 bases and J 2 bases, leaving 8 bases between the germline ends. Germline V gene data show CDR1 as SGHRS and CDR2 as YFSETQ. This CDR3 contains 13 residues. The CDR3 DNA reads TGCGCCAGCAGCTTTGACAGGACCTACGAGCAGTACTTC. It codes for CASSFDRTYEQYF. Variable domain in full (rest from reference TRBV5-1 and TRBJ2-7): KAGVTQTPRYLIKTRGQQVTLSCSPISGHRSVSWYQQTPGQGLQFLFEYFSETQRNKGNFPGRFSGRQFSNSRSEMNVSTLELGDSALYLCASSFDRTYEQYFGPGTRLTVT.

V is TRBV11-2 and J is TRBJ2-1; TRBD2 is a possible D gene (6 bases). Germline V gene sequence: CDR1 SGHAT, CDR2 FQNNGV. Deletions cut 0 bases from V and 0 bases from J, with 12 bases between. This CDR3 spans 17 amino acids. The CDR3 sequence: CASSLDRVAASYNEQFF. Here the CDR3 DNA reads TGTGCCAGCAGCTTAGATCGGGTAGCGGCCTCCTACAATGAGCAGTTCTTC.

The chain uses TRBV9 and TRBJ2-7, with 7 bases matching TRBD2. Germline V gives CDR1 SGDLS, CDR2 YYNGEE. CDR3 length: 15 residues. Unmatched junction bases numbered 9, after V lost 2 bases and J lost 4 bases. The chain's CDR3 is CASSVGTTTGYEQYF. CDR3 coding DNA: TGTGCCAGCAGCGTTGGGACTACCACAGGTTACGAGCAGTACTTC.

The chain has TRBV19 and TRBJ1-5, with 8 positions matching TRBD1. The length of the CDR3 is 20 residues. Per the germline V gene, CDR1 is LNHDA and CDR2 is SQIVND (reference sequence). V was pared by 0 bases and J by 3 bases, with 16 bases of the junction left unmatched. The CDR3 region is CASSIEGGQGGLFYNQPQHF. The CDR3 DNA sequence: TGTGCCAGTAGTATAGAGGGAGGACAGGGTGGGTTGTTTTACAATCAGCCCCAGCATTTT.

V and J are TRBV27 and TRBJ1-5; the D gene is possibly TRBD1 (6 bases). Germline lookup yields CDR1 MNHEY and CDR2 SMNVEV (reference sequence). This CDR3 region has 15 residues. Trimming left V 5 bases short and J 4 bases short, with 15 bases between. CDR3 bases: TGTGCCAGCAGTCAGACAACAGGGATAAATCAGCCCCAGCATTTT. It yields the protein CASSQTTGINQPQHF.

The gene calls are TRBV5-1 and TRBJ1-5, with 8 bases aligning to TRBD1. Losses at the gene ends were 4 bases for V and 2 bases for J; bases not matched to a gene: 5. The CDR3 totals 15 residues. Germline V gives CDR1 SGHRS, CDR2 YFSETQ. CDR3 sequence reads: CASSAGGAGNQPQHF. CDR3 DNA: TGCGCCAGCAGCGCAGGGGGCGCCGGCAATCAGCCCCAGCATTTT.

Worth noting for this clone: The same CDR3 arises from other DNA sequences in this sample as well. This chain connects TRBV28 to TRBJ1-1; D uncertain. There are 12 residues in the CDR3. V lost 7 bases and J 1 base, leaving 7 bases between the germline ends. Germline V gene sequence: CDR1 MDHEN, CDR2 SYDVKM. The CDR3 reads CASISTNTEAFF. The CDR3 region has the DNA TGTGCCAGCATCAGTACGAACACTGAAGCTTTCTTT.

V gene TRBV18 combines with J gene TRBJ1-4; D may be TRBD1 (6 bases). The CDR3 has 16 residues. V was cut by 5 bases and J by 8 bases, with 21 bases left in between. The germline CDR1 and CDR2 sequences are KGHSH and LQKENI. CDR3 bases: TGTGCCAGCTCATCTAACCGGTTACAGGGATGGGAAAAACTGTTTTTT. This translates into CASSSNRLQGWEKLFF.

The rearrangement uses TRBV30 and TRBJ1-1, with D unclear. Germline V gene data show CDR1 as GTSNPN and CDR2 as SVGIG (reference sequence). There are 13 residues in the CDR3. V shed 4 bases and J shed 6 bases, with 15 bases lying between them. The DNA of the CDR3 is TGTGCCTGGACCTTGTTGTGGGTCCCTGAAGCTTTCTTT. Its translation is CAWTLLWVPEAFF. The whole variable domain, remainder taken from reference TRBV30 and TRBJ1-1, is SQTIHQWPATLVQPVGSPLSLECTVEGTSNPNLYWYRQAAGRGLQLLFYSVGIGQISSEVPQNLSASRPQDRQFILSSKKLLLSDSGFYLCAWTLLWVPEAFFGQGTRLTVV.

This rearrangement joins TRBV5-6 to TRBJ2-7; D might be TRBD1 or TRBD2, each matching 5 bases. V lost 5 bases and J lost 3, with 12 bases in between. The germline CDR1 and CDR2 sequences are SGHDT and YYEEEE. The CDR3 covers 13 residues. The CDR3 bases are TGTGCCAGCAGTGGGGGAGCGAACTACGAGCAGTACTTC. Protein sequence: CASSGGANYEQYF.

V usage is TRBV5-6 and J usage is TRBJ2-1; TRBD2 matches 15 bases. The CDR3 is made up of 17 amino acids. V lost 2 bases to trimming and J lost 4 bases; unmatched junction nucleotides: 4. Germline CDR1 and CDR2: SGHDT and YYEEEE. CDR3 region: CASSFEGLAGGYNEQFF. CDR3 bases: TGTGCCAGCAGCTTCGAGGGACTAGCGGGAGGTTACAATGAGCAGTTCTTC.

This rearrangement joins TRBV18 to TRBJ2-7, with a possible D match to TRBD1 (8 bases). V lost 8 bases and J lost 4, with 18 bases in between. Germline V gene sequence: CDR1 KGHSH, CDR2 LQKENI. The CDR3 is 14 amino acids. The CDR3 region is CASTEGQGGYEQYF. The CDR3, as DNA: TGTGCCAGCACAGAAGGACAGGGAGGGTACGAGCAGTACTTC.

V and J are TRBV7-8 and TRBJ1-1; no reliable D call. The V end lost 5 bases, the J end lost 4 bases, and 17 bases lay between the germline ends. The germline CDR1 and CDR2 sequences are SGHVS and FQNEAQ. This CDR3 has 15 amino acids. CDR3 nucleotides: TGTGCCAGCAGCCCGCTAGCTCGGACGGCCACTGAAGCTTTCTTT. Protein sequence: CASSPLARTATEAFF.